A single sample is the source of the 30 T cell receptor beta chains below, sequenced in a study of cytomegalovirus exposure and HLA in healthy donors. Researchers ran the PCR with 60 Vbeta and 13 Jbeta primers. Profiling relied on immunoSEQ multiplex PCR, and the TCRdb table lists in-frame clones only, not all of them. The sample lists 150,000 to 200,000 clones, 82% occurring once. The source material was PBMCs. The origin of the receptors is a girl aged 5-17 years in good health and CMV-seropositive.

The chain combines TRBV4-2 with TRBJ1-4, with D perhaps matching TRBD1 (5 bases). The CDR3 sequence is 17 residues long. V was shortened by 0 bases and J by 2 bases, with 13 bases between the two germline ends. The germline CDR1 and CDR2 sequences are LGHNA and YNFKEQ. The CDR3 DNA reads TGTGCCAGCAGCCAAGATATAGGGGAAGGCACTAATGAAAAACTGTTTTTT. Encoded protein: CASSQDIGEGTNEKLFF.

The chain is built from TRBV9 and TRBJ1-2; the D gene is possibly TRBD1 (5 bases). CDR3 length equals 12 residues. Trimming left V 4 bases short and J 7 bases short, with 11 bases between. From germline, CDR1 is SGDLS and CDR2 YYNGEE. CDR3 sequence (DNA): TGTGCCAGCAGCACCCAGGGTTCTGGCTACACCTTC. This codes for CASSTQGSGYTF.

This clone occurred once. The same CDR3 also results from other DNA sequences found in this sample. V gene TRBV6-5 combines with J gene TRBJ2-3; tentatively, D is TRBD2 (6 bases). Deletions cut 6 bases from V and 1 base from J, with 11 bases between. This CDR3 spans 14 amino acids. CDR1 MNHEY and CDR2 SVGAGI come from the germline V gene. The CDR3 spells CASRTSGGTDTQYF. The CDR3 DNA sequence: TGTGCCAGCAGGACCTCGGGGGGCACAGATACGCAGTATTTT.

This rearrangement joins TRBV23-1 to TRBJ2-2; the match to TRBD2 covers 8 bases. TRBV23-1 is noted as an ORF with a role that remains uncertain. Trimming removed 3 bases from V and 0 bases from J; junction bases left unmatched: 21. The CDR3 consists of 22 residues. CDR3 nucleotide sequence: TGCGCCAGCAGTCAGTCCGCCAAGGCCTCCGTTAGCGGGGCTTCGAACACCGGGGAGCTGTTTTTT. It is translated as CASSQSAKASVSGASNTGELFF.

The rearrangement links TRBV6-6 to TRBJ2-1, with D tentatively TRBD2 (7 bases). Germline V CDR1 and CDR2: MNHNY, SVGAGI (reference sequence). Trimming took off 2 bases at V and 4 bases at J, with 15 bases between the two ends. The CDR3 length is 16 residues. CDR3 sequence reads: CASSYPDGGPYNEQFF. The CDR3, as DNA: TGTGCCAGCAGTTACCCCGACGGGGGGCCGTACAATGAGCAGTTCTTC.

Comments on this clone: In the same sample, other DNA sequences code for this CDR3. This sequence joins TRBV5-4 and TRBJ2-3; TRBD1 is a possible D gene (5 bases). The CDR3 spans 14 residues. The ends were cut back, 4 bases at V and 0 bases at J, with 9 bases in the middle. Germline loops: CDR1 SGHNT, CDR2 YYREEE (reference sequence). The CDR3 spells CASSQGASTDTQYF. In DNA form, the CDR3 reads TGTGCCAGCAGCCAAGGGGCCAGCACAGATACGCAGTATTTT.

CDR3 sequence: CASSDRGLIISNQPQHF. The CDR3 DNA reads as TGTGCCAGCAGCGACAGGGGGTTGATCATATCGAATCAGCCCCAGCATTTT. The V call is TRBV2, the J call TRBJ1-5, with TRBD1 matching over 9 bases. Germline trimming cut 6 bases from V and 4 bases from J; bases unmatched to any gene: 13. This CDR3 contains 17 residues. Germline values: CDR1 SNHLY, CDR2 FYNNEI.

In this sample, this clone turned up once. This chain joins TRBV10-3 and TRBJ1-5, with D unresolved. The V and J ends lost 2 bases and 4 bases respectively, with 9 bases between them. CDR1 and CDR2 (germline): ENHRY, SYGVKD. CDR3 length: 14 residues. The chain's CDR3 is CAISEGQVNQPQHF. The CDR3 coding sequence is TGTGCCATCAGTGAGGGGCAGGTTAATCAGCCCCAGCATTTT.

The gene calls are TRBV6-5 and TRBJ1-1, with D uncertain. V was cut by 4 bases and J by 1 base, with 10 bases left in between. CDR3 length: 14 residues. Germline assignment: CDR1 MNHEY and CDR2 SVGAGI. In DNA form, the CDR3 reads TGTGCCAGCAGTTTCCGCACACAGAACACTGAAGCTTTCTTT. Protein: CASSFRTQNTEAFF.

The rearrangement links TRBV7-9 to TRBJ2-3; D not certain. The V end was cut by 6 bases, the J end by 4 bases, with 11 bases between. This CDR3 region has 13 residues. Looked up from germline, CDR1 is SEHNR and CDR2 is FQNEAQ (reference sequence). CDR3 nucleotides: TGTGCCAGCAGTTCTACTGAATCAGATACGCAGTATTTT. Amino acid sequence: CASSSTESDTQYF. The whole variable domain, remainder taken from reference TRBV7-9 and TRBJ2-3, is DTGVSQNPRHKITKRGQNVTFRCDPISEHNRLYWYRQTLGQGPEFLTYFQNEAQLEKSRLLSDRFSAERPKGSFSTLEIQRTEQGDSAMYLCASSSTESDTQYFGPGTRLTVL.

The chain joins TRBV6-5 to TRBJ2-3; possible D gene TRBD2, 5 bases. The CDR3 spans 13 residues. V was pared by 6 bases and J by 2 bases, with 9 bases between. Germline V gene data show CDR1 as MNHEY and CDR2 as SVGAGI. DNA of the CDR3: TGTGCCAGCAGCGAACTAGACACAGATACGCAGTATTTT. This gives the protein CASSELDTDTQYF.

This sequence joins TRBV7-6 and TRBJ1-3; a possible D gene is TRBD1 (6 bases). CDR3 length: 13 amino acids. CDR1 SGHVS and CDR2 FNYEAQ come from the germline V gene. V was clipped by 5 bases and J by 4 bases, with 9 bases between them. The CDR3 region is CASSPGHGNTIYF. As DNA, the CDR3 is TGTGCCAGCAGCCCGGGACACGGAAACACCATATATTTT.

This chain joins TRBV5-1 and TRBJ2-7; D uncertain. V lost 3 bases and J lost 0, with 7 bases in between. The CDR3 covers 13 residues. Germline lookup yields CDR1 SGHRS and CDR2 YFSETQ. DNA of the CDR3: TGCGCCAGCAGCTCGCCGAGCTCCTACGAGCAGTACTTC. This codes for CASSSPSSYEQYF. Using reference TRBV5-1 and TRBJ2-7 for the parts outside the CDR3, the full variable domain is KAGVTQTPRYLIKTRGQQVTLSCSPISGHRSVSWYQQTPGQGLQFLFEYFSETQRNKGNFPGRFSGRQFSNSRSEMNVSTLELGDSALYLCASSSPSSYEQYFGPGTRLTVT.

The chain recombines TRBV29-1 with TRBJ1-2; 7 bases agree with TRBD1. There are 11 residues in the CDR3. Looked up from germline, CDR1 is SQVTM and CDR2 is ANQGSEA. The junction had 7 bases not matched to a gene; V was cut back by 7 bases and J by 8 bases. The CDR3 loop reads CSALTGRGYTF. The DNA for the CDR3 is TGCAGCGCCTTGACAGGGAGAGGCTACACCTTC.

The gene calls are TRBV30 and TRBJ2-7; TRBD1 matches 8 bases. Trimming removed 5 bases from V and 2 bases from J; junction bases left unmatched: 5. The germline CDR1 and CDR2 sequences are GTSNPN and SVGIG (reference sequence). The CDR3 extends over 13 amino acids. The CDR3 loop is CAWGTGAAYEQYF. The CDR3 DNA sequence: TGTGCCTGGGGGACAGGCGCCGCCTACGAGCAGTACTTC.

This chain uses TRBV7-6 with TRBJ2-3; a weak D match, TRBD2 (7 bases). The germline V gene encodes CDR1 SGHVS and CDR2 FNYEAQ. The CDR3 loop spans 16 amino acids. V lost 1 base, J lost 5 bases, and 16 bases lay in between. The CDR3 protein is CASSLEVPGGRDTQYF. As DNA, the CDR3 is TGTGCCAGCAGCTTAGAAGTCCCGGGGGGCAGAGATACGCAGTATTTT. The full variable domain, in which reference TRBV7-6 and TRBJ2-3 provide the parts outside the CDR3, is GAGVSQSPRYKVTKRGQDVALRCDPISGHVSLYWYRQALGQGPEFLTYFNYEAQQDKSGLPNDRFSAERPEGSISTLTIQRTEQRDSAMYRCASSLEVPGGRDTQYFGPGTRLTVL.

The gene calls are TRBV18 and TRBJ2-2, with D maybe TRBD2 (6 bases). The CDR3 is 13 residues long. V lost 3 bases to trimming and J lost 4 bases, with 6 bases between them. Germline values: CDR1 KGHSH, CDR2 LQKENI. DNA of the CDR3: TGTGCCAGCTCACCGGGAGGCACCGGGGAGCTGTTTTTT. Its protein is CASSPGGTGELFF.

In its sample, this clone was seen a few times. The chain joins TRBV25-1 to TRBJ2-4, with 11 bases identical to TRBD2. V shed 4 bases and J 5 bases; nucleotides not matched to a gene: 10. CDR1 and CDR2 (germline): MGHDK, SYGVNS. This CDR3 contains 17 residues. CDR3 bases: TGTGCCAGCAGTGGGGCTAGCGGGGGGAGGGAGGAAAACATTCAGTACTTC. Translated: CASSGASGGREENIQYF.

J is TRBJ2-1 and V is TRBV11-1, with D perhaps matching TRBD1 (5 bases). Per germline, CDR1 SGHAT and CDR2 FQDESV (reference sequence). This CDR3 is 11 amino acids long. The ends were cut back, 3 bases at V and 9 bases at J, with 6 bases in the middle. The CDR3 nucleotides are TGTGCCAGCAGCTTCGACAGTGAGCAGTTCTTC. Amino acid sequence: CASSFDSEQFF. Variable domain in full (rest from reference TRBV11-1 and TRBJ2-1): EAEVAQSPRYKITEKSQAVAFWCDPISGHATLYWYRQILGQGPELLVQFQDESVVDDSQLPKDRFSAERLKGVDSTLKIQPAELGDSAMYLCASSFDSEQFFGPGTRLTVL.

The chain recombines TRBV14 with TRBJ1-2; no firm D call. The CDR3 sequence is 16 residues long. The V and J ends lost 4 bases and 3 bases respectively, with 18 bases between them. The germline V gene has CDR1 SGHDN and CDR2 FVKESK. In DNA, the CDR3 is TGTGCCAGCAGCCGACTAAAGGGCAGAGCATACTATGGCTACACCTTC. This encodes CASSRLKGRAYYGYTF.

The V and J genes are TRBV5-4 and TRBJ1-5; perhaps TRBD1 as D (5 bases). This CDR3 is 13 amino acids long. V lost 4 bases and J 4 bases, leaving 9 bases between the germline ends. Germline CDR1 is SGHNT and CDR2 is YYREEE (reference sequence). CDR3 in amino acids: CASSVGTNQPQHF. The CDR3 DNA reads TGTGCCAGCAGCGTGGGGACTAATCAGCCCCAGCATTTT.

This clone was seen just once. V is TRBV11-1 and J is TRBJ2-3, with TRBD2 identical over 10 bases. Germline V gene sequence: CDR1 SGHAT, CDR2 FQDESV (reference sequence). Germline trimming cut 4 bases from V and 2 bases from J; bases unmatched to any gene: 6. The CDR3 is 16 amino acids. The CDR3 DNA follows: TGTGCCAGCAGCTCCGGGACTAGCGCCTACACAGATACGCAGTATTTT. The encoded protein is CASSSGTSAYTDTQYF.

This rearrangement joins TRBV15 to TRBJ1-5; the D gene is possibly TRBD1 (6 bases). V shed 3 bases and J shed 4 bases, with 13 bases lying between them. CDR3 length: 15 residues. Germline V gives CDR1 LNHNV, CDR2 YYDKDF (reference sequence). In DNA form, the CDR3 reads TGTGCCACCAGCAGTACCAGGGGATTAAATCAGCCCCAGCATTTT. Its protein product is CATSSTRGLNQPQHF. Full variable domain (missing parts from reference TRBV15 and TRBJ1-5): DAMVIQNPRYQVTQFGKPVTLSCSQTLNHNVMYWYQQKSSQAPKLLFHYYDKDFNNEADTPDNFQSRRPNTSFCFLDIRSPGLGDTAMYLCATSSTRGLNQPQHFGDGTRLSIL.

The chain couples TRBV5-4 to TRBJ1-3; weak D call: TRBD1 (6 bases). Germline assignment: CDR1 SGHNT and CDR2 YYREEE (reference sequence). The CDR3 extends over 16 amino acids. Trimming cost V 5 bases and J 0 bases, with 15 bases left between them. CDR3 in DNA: TGTGCCAGCAGAGCACCGGGACATCGCTCTGGAAACACCATATATTTT. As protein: CASRAPGHRSGNTIYF.

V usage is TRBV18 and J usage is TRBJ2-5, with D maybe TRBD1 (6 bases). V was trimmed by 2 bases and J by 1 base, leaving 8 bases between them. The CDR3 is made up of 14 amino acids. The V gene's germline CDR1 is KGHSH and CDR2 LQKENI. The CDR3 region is CASSPFRGQETQYF. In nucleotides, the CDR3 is TGTGCCAGCTCACCATTCAGGGGCCAAGAGACCCAGTACTTC. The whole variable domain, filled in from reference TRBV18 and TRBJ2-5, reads NAGVMQNPRHLVRRRGQEARLRCSPMKGHSHVYWYRQLPEEGLKFMVYLQKENIIDESGMPKERFSAEFPKEGPSILRIQQVVRGDSAAYFCASSPFRGQETQYFGPGTRLLVL.

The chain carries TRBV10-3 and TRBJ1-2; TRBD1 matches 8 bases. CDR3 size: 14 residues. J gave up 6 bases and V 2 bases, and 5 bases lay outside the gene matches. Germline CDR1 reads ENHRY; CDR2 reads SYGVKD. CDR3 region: CAISEPGTGHGYTF. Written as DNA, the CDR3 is TGTGCCATCAGTGAGCCAGGGACAGGTCATGGCTACACCTTC.

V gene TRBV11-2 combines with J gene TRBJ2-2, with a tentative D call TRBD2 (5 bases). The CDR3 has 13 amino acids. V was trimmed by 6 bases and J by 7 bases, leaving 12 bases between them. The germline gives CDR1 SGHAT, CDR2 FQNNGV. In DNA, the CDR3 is TGTGCCAGCAGGGTAGGCGGGTACGGGGAGCTGTTTTTT. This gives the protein CASRVGGYGELFF.

The CDR3 loop is CASSSLQGLGGYTF. The DNA of the CDR3 is TGCGCCAGCAGCTCCCTACAGGGTCTCGGTGGCTACACCTTC. V gene TRBV5-1 combines with J gene TRBJ1-2; D might be TRBD1 (6 bases). V lost 3 bases and J lost 7, with 16 bases in between. Germline lookup yields CDR1 SGHRS and CDR2 YFSETQ. The CDR3 contains 14 residues.

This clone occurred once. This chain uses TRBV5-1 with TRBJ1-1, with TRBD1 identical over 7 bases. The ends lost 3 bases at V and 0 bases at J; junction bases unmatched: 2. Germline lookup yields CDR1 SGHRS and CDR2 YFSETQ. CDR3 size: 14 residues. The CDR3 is CASSWTGLNTEAFF. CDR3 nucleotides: TGCGCCAGCAGCTGGACAGGATTGAACACTGAAGCTTTCTTT.

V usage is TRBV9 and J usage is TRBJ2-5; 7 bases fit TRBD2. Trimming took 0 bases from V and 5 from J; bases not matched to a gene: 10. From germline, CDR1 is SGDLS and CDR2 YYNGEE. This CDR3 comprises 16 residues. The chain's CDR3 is CASSVVSTAGDETQYF. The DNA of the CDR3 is TGTGCCAGCAGCGTAGTGTCAACGGCGGGGGATGAGACCCAGTACTTC.